This T cell receptor (beta chain) originates from a study of blood T cell repertoires in COVID-19. Study-level information: Acute-phase and convalescent COVID-19 samples originated in the United States, Italy and Spain. T cells, B-cell-depleted T cells, or PBMCs provided the cDNA or gDNA that served as material.

Original handling: How many nucleated cells were present was estimated from reference gene primer amplification. The repertoire was sequenced with immunoSEQ multiplex PCR; TCRdb's copy has only in-frame clones and lacks some. V, J and clone size reflect that table, while D and trimming were determined from the DNA. The sample lists approximately 260,000 clones, 80% to 90% seen once, with roughly 9.6% in the top ten. This clone was counted a single time. Looked up from germline, CDR1 is SEHNR and CDR2 is FQNEAQ (reference sequence). The CDR3 has 16 residues. Unmatched junction bases numbered 2, after V lost 4 bases and J lost 2 bases.

The origin of this receptor is a woman aged 70-85 years with acute or convalescent COVID-19. The rearrangement joins TRBV7-9 to TRBJ2-3, with 14 nucleotides matching TRBD2. The sequenced sample was peripheral blood. CDR3 nucleotide sequence: TGTGCCAGCAGCTCGGGACTAGCGGGGGACACAGATACGCAGTATTTT. Its protein product is CASSSGLAGDTDTQYF.